The 32 T cell receptor beta chains listed next were all sequenced from one sample in a study of Ad26.COV2.S vaccination and SARS-CoV-2 variants. This table comes from immunoSEQ multiplex PCR, and its TCRdb copy is limited to in-frame clones, with some not included. The sample records a few hundred thousand clones, 87% being singletons. Stated treatment: over 15 received Ad26.COV2.S at low or high dose, single or two shots; 5 received placebo; per-sample allocation not given. Day 63 after the first injection of vaccine or placebo was the sampling time. This specimen consisted of peripheral blood, obtained in a trial of Ad26.COV2.S vaccine versus placebo. Receptor source: a person between 18 and 65 years old who received the Ad26.COV2.S COVID-19 vaccine or a placebo.

The chain has TRBV30 and TRBJ2-7; perhaps TRBD2 as D (6 bases). This CDR3 region has 13 residues. The V gene lost 4 bases and the J gene lost 4 bases, with 14 bases spanning the gap. Germline lookup yields CDR1 GTSNPN and CDR2 SVGIG (reference sequence). The chain's CDR3 is CAWTRGLVYEQYF. CDR3 DNA: TGTGCCTGGACCCGGGGGTTGGTGTACGAGCAGTACTTC.

V gene TRBV19 combines with J gene TRBJ1-5; a weak D match, TRBD1 (6 bases). From germline, CDR1 is LNHDA and CDR2 SQIVND (reference sequence). This CDR3 is built from 22 residues. The germline V and J ends were trimmed by 3 bases and 1 base, with 31 bases remaining between them. The CDR3 sequence: CASSIIGPRLGQPVQSNQPQHF. In DNA form, the CDR3 reads TGTGCCAGTAGTATTATCGGGCCGCGGCTCGGACAGCCAGTTCAAAGCAATCAGCCCCAGCATTTT.

This sequence joins TRBV13 and TRBJ2-2; D could derive from TRBD1 or TRBD2 (6 bases each). This CDR3 spans 14 amino acids. The germline V and J ends were trimmed by 4 bases and 4 bases, with 10 bases remaining between them. The germline V gene encodes CDR1 PRHDT and CDR2 FYEKMQ (reference sequence). CDR3: CASSSEGGTGELFF. CDR3 nucleotide sequence: TGTGCCAGCAGCTCAGAGGGGGGCACCGGGGAGCTGTTTTTT.

The rearrangement uses TRBV24-1 and TRBJ2-1; D unclear. Germline V gene lookup returns CDR1 KGHDR and CDR2 SFDVKD. V was clipped by 0 bases and J by 9 bases, with 8 bases between them. This CDR3 region has 13 residues. CDR3 coding DNA: TGTGCCACCAGTGATTTGCACGATGGTGAGCAGTTCTTC. Protein: CATSDLHDGEQFF.

The chain combines TRBV18 with TRBJ1-1; 8 bases are shared with TRBD1. The CDR3 has 16 residues. The V segment lost 3 bases and the J segment 3 bases; nucleotides outside the gene matches: 9. Germline V lookup: CDR1 KGHSH, CDR2 LQKENI. In DNA form, the CDR3 reads TGTGCCAGCTCACCCACTGCTACAGGGGGGGACACTGAAGCTTTCTTT. Encoded protein: CASSPTATGGDTEAFF.

The chain carries TRBV6-5 and TRBJ1-2; 7 bases agree with TRBD1. This CDR3 comprises 15 residues. The germline V gene has CDR1 MNHEY and CDR2 SVGAGI. Trimming at V came to 7 bases and at J to 0 bases, leaving 8 bases not matched to a gene. CDR3 sequence (DNA): TGTGCCAGCACGGGGGGACAGTGGGCTAACTATGGCTACACCTTC. Its translation: CASTGGQWANYGYTF.

The chain uses TRBV19 and TRBJ1-1, with a tentative D call TRBD1 (6 bases). Germline V gene sequence: CDR1 LNHDA, CDR2 SQIVND (reference sequence). There are 16 residues in the CDR3. The germline V and J ends were trimmed by 7 bases and 3 bases, with 21 bases remaining between them. CDR3 region: CASTRQGTQGYTEAFF. CDR3 nucleotide sequence: TGTGCCAGTACGCGCCAGGGGACACAGGGTTACACTGAAGCTTTCTTT. The whole variable domain, filled in from reference TRBV19 and TRBJ1-1, reads DGGITQSPKYLFRKEGQNVTLSCEQNLNHDAMYWYRQDPGQGLRLIYYSQIVNDFQKGDIAEGYSVSREKKESFPLTVTSAQKNPTAFYLCASTRQGTQGYTEAFFGQGTRLTVV.

J is TRBJ2-1 and V is TRBV4-3; TRBD2 matches at 9 bases. V shed 2 bases, J shed 0 bases, and the junction held 5 bases outside the gene matches. CDR1 is LGHNA, CDR2 YSLEER, per germline. The CDR3 has 17 amino acids. CDR3 sequence (DNA): TGCGCCAGCAGCCAATTTCTAGCGGGGAGCTCCTACAATGAGCAGTTCTTC. This sequence encodes CASSQFLAGSSYNEQFF.

CDR3 loop: CASSPPARVAQQFF. The CDR3 region has the DNA TGTGCCAGCTCACCACCAGCTCGCGTGGCGCAGCAGTTCTTC. The genes are TRBV18 and TRBJ2-1; D not certain. This CDR3 is 14 amino acids long. V was pared by 0 bases and J by 11 bases, with 14 bases between. In germline, CDR1 is KGHSH, CDR2 LQKENI. Full variable domain (missing parts from reference TRBV18 and TRBJ2-1): NAGVMQNPRHLVRRRGQEARLRCSPMKGHSHVYWYRQLPEEGLKFMVYLQKENIIDESGMPKERFSAEFPKEGPSILRIQQVVRGDSAAYFCASSPPARVAQQFFGPGTRLTVL.

This clone has more than one count but fewer than ten. V is TRBV9 and J is TRBJ2-1, with D hard to call. From germline, CDR1 is SGDLS and CDR2 YYNGEE. The CDR3 is made up of 14 amino acids. Trimming took 2 bases from V and 7 from J, leaving 13 bases between them. Written as DNA, the CDR3 is TGTGCCAGCAGCGTCCGCTTTGAATCGAATGAGCAGTTCTTC. Translated: CASSVRFESNEQFF. Full variable domain (outside the CDR3, taken from reference TRBV9 and TRBJ2-1): DSGVTQTPKHLITATGQRVTLRCSPRSGDLSVYWYQQSLDQGLQFLIQYYNGEERAKGNILERFSAQQFPDLHSELNLSSLELGDSALYFCASSVRFESNEQFFGPGTRLTVL.

The V call is TRBV18, the J call TRBJ1-3; D not certain. In germline, CDR1 is KGHSH, CDR2 LQKENI. With 8 bases removed from V and 2 bases from J, the gap between germline ends came to 16 bases. The CDR3 sequence is 15 residues long. The DNA for the CDR3 is TGTGCCAGCGTTAGAGGTCCAGGAGCTGGAAACACCATATATTTT. It is translated as CASVRGPGAGNTIYF.

This clone was seen just once. The rearrangement uses TRBV6-5 and TRBJ2-7; 7 bases fit TRBD2. V lost 4 bases to trimming and J lost 2 bases; unmatched junction nucleotides: 5. This CDR3 has 14 amino acids. Germline CDR1 is MNHEY and CDR2 is SVGAGI. CDR3 coding DNA: TGTGCCAGCAGTTCCCCGGGAGGAACCTACGAGCAGTACTTC. Translating it yields CASSSPGGTYEQYF.

The chain joins TRBV7-8 to TRBJ2-1, with 7 bases lining up with TRBD2. The CDR3 is 16 amino acids. CDR1 SGHVS and CDR2 FQNEAQ come from the germline V gene. J lost 10 bases, V lost 5 bases, and 17 bases had no gene match. The CDR3 nucleotides read TGTGCCAGCAGCCGTGGGGGGTGGTTCGAGCGGGGAGAGCAGTTCTTC. This gives the protein CASSRGGWFERGEQFF.

The J gene is TRBJ2-2, the V gene TRBV10-3; TRBD2 agrees at 13 bases. Germline V gene lookup returns CDR1 ENHRY and CDR2 SYGVKD. Unmatched junction bases numbered 4, after V lost 10 bases and J lost 2 bases. This CDR3 contains 15 residues. CDR3 coding DNA: TGTGCCACCGGGACTAGCGGGATTAACACCGGGGAGCTGTTTTTT. Protein: CATGTSGINTGELFF.

CDR3 nucleotide sequence: TGTGCCAGCAGCCAAGAGGGTTGGGGCTACACCTTC. Protein product: CASSQEGWGYTF. The chain has TRBV3-1 (or the pseudogene TRBV3-2) and TRBJ1-2; D gene ambiguous. The V and J ends lost 0 bases and 8 bases respectively, with 7 bases between them. Looked up from germline, CDR1 is LGHDT and CDR2 is YNNKEL (reference sequence). The CDR3 is made up of 12 amino acids.

The V call is TRBV15, the J call TRBJ2-7; possible D gene TRBD1, 5 bases. V lost 0 bases, J lost 8 bases, and 14 bases lay in between. Germline V gives CDR1 LNHNV, CDR2 YYDKDF (reference sequence). There are 14 residues in the CDR3. The DNA for the CDR3 is TGTGCCACCAGCAGAGATCAGGGAACGAGTCAGCAGTACTTC. This translates into CATSRDQGTSQQYF.

The V call is TRBV30, the J call TRBJ2-7; D is unclear. CDR3 length: 13 residues. The V and J ends lost 2 bases and 9 bases respectively, with 17 bases between them. In germline, CDR1 is GTSNPN, CDR2 SVGIG (reference sequence). The CDR3 is CAWSSGDLRAQYF. The CDR3 nucleotides are TGTGCCTGGAGTTCCGGTGACCTACGAGCGCAGTACTTC.

The genes are TRBV2 and TRBJ1-1; 7 bases are shared with TRBD1. The CDR3 contains 14 residues. Per germline, CDR1 SNHLY and CDR2 FYNNEI. After removal of 7 bases from V and 2 bases from J, the junction contained 7 bases not matched to a gene. CDR3 protein: CASIKRQGNTEAFF. The CDR3 region has the DNA TGTGCCAGCATCAAGAGACAGGGTAACACTGAAGCTTTCTTT.

This clone was detected only a few times. The chain has TRBV13 and TRBJ1-1; D is possibly TRBD1 (6 bases). Trimming took off 4 bases at V and 4 bases at J, with 7 bases between the two ends. Per germline, CDR1 PRHDT and CDR2 FYEKMQ (reference sequence). This CDR3 comprises 12 residues. This chain's CDR3 is CASSSDSTEAFF. Here the CDR3 DNA reads TGTGCCAGCAGCTCGGACAGCACTGAAGCTTTCTTT.

The rearrangement joins TRBV25-1 to TRBJ2-7; 8 nucleotides align to TRBD2. Germline V gene sequence: CDR1 MGHDK, CDR2 SYGVNS. The CDR3 is made up of 14 amino acids. The J segment lost 4 bases and the V segment lost 4 bases, leaving 6 bases of the junction unmatched. CDR3 loop: CASSVAGTLYEQYF. The DNA of the CDR3 is TGTGCCAGCAGTGTAGCGGGGACCTTATACGAGCAGTACTTC.

This clone has only a few counts. The V gene is TRBV2, the J gene TRBJ2-2; possibly TRBD1 for D (5 bases). The ends were cut back, 5 bases at V and 1 base at J, with 8 bases in the middle. The CDR3 loop spans 14 amino acids. Germline CDR1 is SNHLY and CDR2 is FYNNEI. CDR3 DNA sequence: TGTGCCAGCAGTAAAGGACAGAACACCGGGGAGCTGTTTTTT. It specifies CASSKGQNTGELFF.

The rearrangement uses TRBV19 and TRBJ1-2, with 9 bases that match TRBD1. V was clipped by 3 bases and J by 4 bases; unmatched bases: 9. Germline loops: CDR1 LNHDA, CDR2 SQIVND (reference sequence). The CDR3 is 16 residues long. CDR3 bases: TGTGCCAGTAGTATCGGACAGGGGCGATATTCCTATGGCTACACCTTC. Protein product: CASSIGQGRYSYGYTF. Looking up the rest from reference TRBV19 and TRBJ1-2 gives the full variable domain: DGGITQSPKYLFRKEGQNVTLSCEQNLNHDAMYWYRQDPGQGLRLIYYSQIVNDFQKGDIAEGYSVSREKKESFPLTVTSAQKNPTAFYLCASSIGQGRYSYGYTFGSGTRLTVV.

This clone was seen a handful of times. The chain carries TRBV4-3 and TRBJ1-2; D is undetermined. V was clipped by 1 base and J by 2 bases, with 8 bases between them. Germline lookup yields CDR1 LGHNA and CDR2 YSLEER. This CDR3 contains 14 residues. The chain's CDR3 is CASSQVRENYGYTF. For the CDR3, the DNA is TGCGCCAGCAGCCAAGTCAGAGAGAACTATGGCTACACCTTC.

The chain uses TRBV11-2 and TRBJ1-2, with D perhaps matching TRBD1 (5 bases). The CDR3 is made up of 15 amino acids. The V gene's germline CDR1 is SGHAT and CDR2 FQNNGV. The germline V and J ends were trimmed by 2 bases and 0 bases, with 10 bases remaining between them. The DNA for the CDR3 is TGTGCCAGCAGCTTAAAGGCAGGGTCTAACTATGGCTACACCTTC. It encodes CASSLKAGSNYGYTF.

A single count supports this clone. The chain is built from TRBV12-3 or TRBV12-4 and TRBJ2-3; D is uncertain. Trimming took 4 bases from V and 3 from J, leaving 5 bases between them. The CDR3 is made up of 12 amino acids. CDR3 sequence: CASSWVTDTQYF. Here the CDR3 DNA reads TGTGCCAGCAGTTGGGTGACAGATACGCAGTATTTT.

The rearrangement uses TRBV15 and TRBJ2-7; D remains unclear. Germline CDR1 LNHNV, CDR2 YYDKDF (reference sequence). CDR3 length: 13 amino acids. V lost 0 bases and J lost 13, with 16 bases in between. The CDR3 region is CATSRDLVRGFYF. CDR3 sequence (DNA): TGTGCCACCAGCAGAGATTTGGTACGTGGCTTCTACTTC.

This rearrangement joins TRBV7-2 to TRBJ2-7; D not certain. This CDR3 spans 12 amino acids. The V gene lost 5 bases and the J gene lost 0 bases, with 5 bases spanning the gap. Germline V gene data show CDR1 as SGHTA and CDR2 as FQGNSA. In DNA, the CDR3 is TGTGCCAGCAGCCTTAGCTCCTACGAGCAGTACTTC. Translating gives CASSLSSYEQYF.

This clone was seen a handful of times. J is TRBJ1-6 and V is TRBV28, with a possible D match to TRBD1 (6 bases). Trimming took 7 bases from V and 8 from J, leaving 15 bases between them. The CDR3 spans 14 residues. Germline CDR1 is MDHEN and CDR2 is SYDVKM. The chain's CDR3 is CASTLGGPDSPLHF. CDR3 DNA: TGTGCCAGCACCCTGGGGGGGCCCGATTCACCCCTCCACTTT.

V and J are TRBV7-3 and TRBJ2-2; D is perhaps TRBD1 (6 bases). The CDR3 sequence is 14 residues long. Germline V CDR1 and CDR2: SGHTA, FQGTGA. The ends were cut back, 4 bases at V and 1 base at J, with 7 bases in the middle. Here the CDR3 DNA reads TGTGCCAGCAGCTCCAGGGGGAACACCGGGGAGCTGTTTTTT. Amino acids: CASSSRGNTGELFF.

For this clone: Other DNA sequences in this sample translate to the same CDR3. The V call is TRBV5-1, the J call TRBJ2-7, with TRBD2 matching over 13 bases. CDR3 length: 16 amino acids. CDR1 and CDR2 (germline): SGHRS, YFSETQ. Losses at the gene ends were 0 bases for V and 2 bases for J; bases not matched to a gene: 2. CDR3 region: CASSLGTSGGAYEQYF. CDR3 DNA sequence: TGCGCCAGCAGCTTGGGGACTAGCGGGGGAGCCTACGAGCAGTACTTC.

The V gene is TRBV28, the J gene TRBJ2-7, with 9 bases lining up with TRBD2. The CDR3 contains 15 residues. The germline V gene encodes CDR1 MDHEN and CDR2 SYDVKM. Losses at the gene ends were 3 bases for V and 5 bases for J; bases not matched to a gene: 8. The CDR3, as DNA: TGTGCCAGCAGTTTGGGAGCGGGGGGCACCGACGAGCAGTACTTC. Encoded protein: CASSLGAGGTDEQYF.

This clone was observed once. The V gene is TRBV27, the J gene TRBJ2-3; TRBD2 agrees at 10 bases. V lost 0 bases and J lost 0; bases outside the gene matches: 9. The CDR3 totals 19 residues. CDR1 is MNHEY, CDR2 SMNVEV, per germline (reference sequence). The CDR3 spells CASSLSFLTLAGSTDTQYF. The CDR3 region has the DNA TGTGCCAGCAGTTTATCATTCCTCACACTAGCGGGGAGCACAGATACGCAGTATTTT.